This TCR beta chain is from a study of T cell changes during pregnancy in multiple sclerosis. The V and J ends lost 4 bases and 0 bases respectively, with 9 bases between them. Germline values: CDR1 SGHVS, CDR2 FQNEAQ. The CDR3 contains 14 residues. Sequencing was performed with immunoSEQ multiplex PCR; in TCRdb, only in-frame clones are kept and a portion is missing. The repertoire holds some 100,000 clones, with around 93% as singletons. The chain links TRBV7-8 to TRBJ1-2; D is undetermined. The source is a female donor with multiple sclerosis, enrolled in a pregnancy study. The sequencing here drew on peripheral blood, taken before pregnancy. For the CDR3, the DNA is TGTGCCAGCAGCTCCGCCCAGGCTAACTATGGCTACACCTTC. Translating gives CASSSAQANYGYTF.